Presented here are 32 T cell receptor beta chains from one specimen sequenced in a study of T cell changes during pregnancy in multiple sclerosis. Measured with immunoSEQ multiplex PCR; TCRdb has only the in-frame clones, and not every one. The table has tens of thousands of clones, roughly 92% seen once. The source was peripheral blood, collected in the third trimester of pregnancy. Receptor source: a female donor in good health, enrolled as a control in a pregnancy study.

This chain uses TRBV4-2 with TRBJ2-1; TRBD2 matches 8 bases. Germline CDR1 reads LGHNA; CDR2 reads YNFKEQ. The CDR3 has 16 residues. J was trimmed by 0 bases and V by 1 base; bases with no gene match: 2. In nucleotides, the CDR3 is TGTGCCAGCAGCCAAGCCGGGACTAGCTCCTACAATGAGCAGTTCTTC. As protein: CASSQAGTSSYNEQFF.

CDR3 in DNA: TGTGCCAGCAGCCCCGGAGAATTCTCCCCATACGAGCAGTACTTC. It specifies CASSPGEFSPYEQYF. V and J are TRBV7-9 and TRBJ2-7; D is unclear. Trimming cost V 5 bases and J 4 bases, with 18 bases left between them. CDR3 length: 15 amino acids. Germline V gene data show CDR1 as SEHNR and CDR2 as FQNEAQ (reference sequence).

This chain connects TRBV7-9 to TRBJ1-4; the D is unclear. Between the trimmed V and J ends, which lost 5 bases and 7 bases, there was a span of 14 bases. The CDR3 has 14 amino acids. Looked up from germline, CDR1 is SEHNR and CDR2 is FQNEAQ (reference sequence). The CDR3, as DNA: TGTGCCAGCAGCCACGGAAGGCGGGGTGAAAAACTGTTTTTT. Translated: CASSHGRRGEKLFF.

The genes are TRBV28 and TRBJ1-3; a possible D gene is TRBD1 (5 bases). The CDR3 length is 17 residues. From germline, CDR1 is MDHEN and CDR2 SYDVKM. The ends were cut back, 4 bases at V and 0 bases at J, with 16 bases in the middle. CDR3 in amino acids: CASSSNRRFSSGNTIYF. In DNA form, the CDR3 reads TGTGCCAGCAGTTCTAACAGGCGCTTCAGCTCTGGAAACACCATATATTTT. Together with reference TRBV28 and TRBJ1-3, the CDR3 gives the full variable domain: DVKVTQSSRYLVKRTGEKVFLECVQDMDHENMFWYRQDPGLGLRLIYFSYDVKMKEKGDIPEGYSVSREKKERFSLILESASTNQTSMYLCASSSNRRFSSGNTIYFGEGSWLTVV.

The chain joins TRBV5-6 to TRBJ2-3, with TRBD2 matching 13 bases. From germline, CDR1 is SGHDT and CDR2 YYEEEE. V lost 3 bases to trimming and J lost 5 bases; unmatched junction nucleotides: 6. The CDR3 consists of 16 residues. The CDR3 bases are TGTGCCAGCAGCTCACTAGCGGGGGGGCTCAAAGATACGCAGTATTTT. Translating it yields CASSSLAGGLKDTQYF.

V gene TRBV4-1 combines with J gene TRBJ2-1; TRBD1 aligns across 7 bases. CDR3 length equals 14 residues. Per germline, CDR1 MGHRA and CDR2 YSYEKL. V lost 5 bases to trimming and J lost 8 bases; unmatched junction nucleotides: 9. The CDR3 coding sequence is TGCGCCAGCAGCATCCGGACAGGCTTGGATGAGCAGTTCTTC. This encodes CASSIRTGLDEQFF.

This rearrangement joins TRBV18 to TRBJ1-1, with D tentatively TRBD1 (6 bases). Looked up from germline, CDR1 is KGHSH and CDR2 is LQKENI. The CDR3 extends over 16 amino acids. V lost 4 bases to trimming and J lost 1 base, with 16 bases between them. CDR3 loop: CASSLRSLDRNTEAFF. CDR3 DNA sequence: TGTGCCAGCTCACTACGGTCGCTGGACAGGAACACTGAAGCTTTCTTT.

In its sample, this clone was seen once. The V gene is TRBV5-1, the J gene TRBJ2-7; 9 bases agree with TRBD1. CDR1 SGHRS and CDR2 YFSETQ come from the germline V gene. The CDR3 consists of 15 residues. Losses at the gene ends were 0 bases for V and 6 bases for J; bases not matched to a gene: 7. The CDR3 DNA is TGCGCCAGCAGCTTGGGCGGGACAGGGCCAGGCGAGCAGTACTTC. Protein: CASSLGGTGPGEQYF.

V gene TRBV25-1 combines with J gene TRBJ2-1, with 9 bases fitting TRBD1. The germline V gene encodes CDR1 MGHDK and CDR2 SYGVNS. Unmatched junction bases numbered 19, after V lost 3 bases and J lost 16 bases. This CDR3 has 16 residues. This chain's CDR3 is CASSDSRQGDRSATFF. CDR3 nucleotides: TGTGCCAGCAGTGACTCGAGACAGGGGGACCGGTCCGCCACTTTCTTC.

This rearrangement joins TRBV5-1 to TRBJ2-7; 7 bases align to TRBD2. The CDR3 length is 13 residues. V lost 0 bases to trimming and J lost 7 bases; unmatched junction nucleotides: 4. CDR1 SGHRS and CDR2 YFSETQ come from the germline V gene. As DNA, the CDR3 is TGCGCCAGCAGCTTGGCCGGGGGGAGGGAGCAGTACTTC. This codes for CASSLAGGREQYF.

The chain recombines TRBV15 with TRBJ2-5, with 10 nucleotides matching TRBD2. Germline V gene data show CDR1 as LNHNV and CDR2 as YYDKDF (reference sequence). The V segment lost 5 bases and the J segment 3 bases; nucleotides outside the gene matches: 9. The CDR3 extends over 16 amino acids. The CDR3, as DNA: TGTGCCACCAGCGGTAGGCTAGCGGGGGAGAAAGAGACCCAGTACTTC. Amino acids: CATSGRLAGEKETQYF.

This chain joins TRBV10-3 and TRBJ2-2; TRBD1 matches at 9 bases. The J segment lost 5 bases and the V segment lost 3 bases, leaving 7 bases of the junction unmatched. The CDR3 has 16 residues. Germline V CDR1 and CDR2: ENHRY, SYGVKD. The CDR3 here is CAISEETGGGTGELFF. The CDR3 nucleotides read TGTGCCATCAGTGAAGAGACAGGGGGTGGAACCGGGGAGCTGTTTTTT.

The V gene is TRBV5-4, the J gene TRBJ2-3; 10 nucleotides line up with TRBD1. Losses at the gene ends were 4 bases for V and 1 base for J; bases not matched to a gene: 6. This CDR3 comprises 16 residues. The V gene's germline CDR1 is SGHNT and CDR2 YYREEE (reference sequence). CDR3 sequence: CASSRQGARGTDTQYF. The CDR3 nucleotides read TGTGCCAGCAGCAGACAGGGGGCGCGTGGCACAGATACGCAGTATTTT.

This clone appeared once. This chain connects TRBV28 to TRBJ1-5; possibly TRBD1 for D (6 bases). In germline, CDR1 is MDHEN, CDR2 SYDVKM. The CDR3 is 14 amino acids. V dropped 5 bases and J dropped 5 bases, with 13 bases sitting between them. CDR3 residues: CASSTGTPYQPQHF. The CDR3, as DNA: TGTGCCAGCAGTACCGGGACACCCTATCAGCCCCAGCATTTT.

This chain connects TRBV4-2 to TRBJ2-2; 13 positions match TRBD2. The length of the CDR3 is 20 residues. Germline values: CDR1 LGHNA, CDR2 YNFKEQ. J gave up 7 bases and V 0 bases, and 14 bases lay outside the gene matches. The CDR3 loop reads CASSQEIRQGTSGMSGELFF. CDR3 DNA sequence: TGTGCCAGCAGCCAAGAAATACGCCAGGGGACTAGCGGGATGAGCGGGGAGCTGTTTTTT.

The chain uses TRBV7-2 and TRBJ2-1; a weak D match, TRBD1 (6 bases). Germline assignment: CDR1 SGHTA and CDR2 FQGNSA. There are 16 residues in the CDR3. V lost 3 bases and J lost 1, with 13 bases in between. The CDR3 nucleotides are TGTGCCAGCAGCTTTACCGGGACAAAGTCCTACAATGAGCAGTTCTTC. Amino acid sequence: CASSFTGTKSYNEQFF.

The chain has TRBV5-1 and TRBJ2-7; 7 bases agree with TRBD1. This CDR3 region has 12 residues. Germline V gene data show CDR1 as SGHRS and CDR2 as YFSETQ. V shed 3 bases, J shed 5 bases, and the junction held 2 bases outside the gene matches. This CDR3 reads CASSYRGHEQYF. The CDR3 bases are TGCGCCAGCAGCTACAGGGGACACGAGCAGTACTTC.

Here the CDR3 DNA reads TGTGCCAGCAGTTTAGGGACAGGGGCCCCTGAAGCTTTCTTT. It yields the protein CASSLGTGAPEAFF. The rearrangement joins TRBV28 to TRBJ1-1, with 10 positions matching TRBD1. The germline CDR1 and CDR2 sequences are MDHEN and SYDVKM. The CDR3 length is 14 residues. V was clipped by 2 bases and J by 6 bases; unmatched bases: 3.

The rearrangement links TRBV29-1 to TRBJ2-2; D gene uncertain. CDR1 and CDR2 (germline): SQVTM, ANQGSEA. The V end was cut by 0 bases, the J end by 6 bases, with 11 bases between. The length of the CDR3 is 14 residues. CDR3 sequence: CSVEERKGAGELFF. The CDR3 DNA reads TGCAGCGTTGAAGAGAGGAAAGGCGCCGGGGAGCTGTTTTTT.

This chain links TRBV5-4 with TRBJ2-7; 8 bases align to TRBD1. This CDR3 is built from 14 residues. Germline CDR1 SGHNT, CDR2 YYREEE (reference sequence). V lost 0 bases and J lost 3; bases outside the gene matches: 2. The CDR3 sequence: CASSLETGGYEQYF. In DNA form, the CDR3 reads TGTGCCAGCAGCTTGGAAACAGGGGGCTACGAGCAGTACTTC. The whole variable domain, filled in from reference TRBV5-4 and TRBJ2-7, reads ETGVTQSPTHLIKTRGQQVTLRCSSQSGHNTVSWYQQALGQGPQFIFQYYREEENGRGNFPPRFSGLQFPNYSSELNVNALELDDSALYLCASSLETGGYEQYFGPGTRLTVT.

This clone was seen just once. The gene calls are TRBV27 and TRBJ1-4; D possibly corresponds to TRBD1 (5 bases). This CDR3 contains 15 residues. Per the germline V gene, CDR1 is MNHEY and CDR2 is SMNVEV (reference sequence). The V end lost 4 bases, the J end lost 2 bases, and 11 bases lay between the germline ends. As DNA, the CDR3 is TGTGCCAGCAGTTCCAGGGTAGGGACTAATGAAAAACTGTTTTTT. Amino acid sequence: CASSSRVGTNEKLFF.

This sequence joins TRBV18 and TRBJ1-1; D unresolved. The CDR3 is 13 amino acids. Trimming shortened V by 1 base and J by 5 bases, and 8 bases separated the two germline ends. Germline loops: CDR1 KGHSH, CDR2 LQKENI. The CDR3 coding sequence is TGTGCCAGCTCACCACAAGGGAGTACTGAAGCTTTCTTT. Translation: CASSPQGSTEAFF.

The chain joins TRBV7-9 to TRBJ2-7; 10 nucleotides align to TRBD2. This CDR3 spans 15 amino acids. Trimming took 3 bases from V and 4 from J; bases not matched to a gene: 6. Germline V gives CDR1 SEHNR, CDR2 FQNEAQ (reference sequence). DNA for the CDR3: TGTGCCAGCAGCTTTCCCGCTAGCGGGAGTTACGAGCAGTACTTC. As protein: CASSFPASGSYEQYF.

The sample holds one count of this clone. The rearrangement uses TRBV27 and TRBJ2-5; tentative D call: TRBD1 (6 bases). This CDR3 has 13 residues. Trimming removed 1 base from V and 3 bases from J, with 6 bases in between. The germline gives CDR1 MNHEY, CDR2 SMNVEV (reference sequence). This chain's CDR3 is CASSLYREETQYF. The CDR3 region has the DNA TGTGCCAGCAGTTTATACAGGGAAGAGACCCAGTACTTC.

The table lists this clone with a count of one. The chain carries TRBV4-1 and TRBJ1-4; 7 bases map to TRBD1. This CDR3 has 16 amino acids. Per the germline V gene, CDR1 is MGHRA and CDR2 is YSYEKL. Losses at the gene ends were 6 bases for V and 4 bases for J; bases not matched to a gene: 11. The CDR3 bases are TGCGCCAGCAGATTCCGGGACAGCCTAAATAATGAAAAACTGTTTTTT. Translation gives CASRFRDSLNNEKLFF.

V usage is TRBV18 and J usage is TRBJ2-4; 11 bases are shared with TRBD1. The germline V gene encodes CDR1 KGHSH and CDR2 LQKENI. V was pared by 8 bases and J by 3 bases, with 3 bases of the junction left unmatched. This CDR3 spans 14 amino acids. The CDR3 loop reads CASTGQGDKNIQYF. The CDR3 coding sequence is TGTGCCAGCACGGGACAGGGGGACAAAAACATTCAGTACTTC.

The rearrangement joins TRBV6-1 to TRBJ1-2, with TRBD1 matching over 10 bases. CDR1 MNHNS and CDR2 SASEGT come from the germline V gene. The V gene end was trimmed by 7 bases and the J gene end by 8 bases; junction bases not matched to a gene: 10. The CDR3 has 14 residues. The CDR3 sequence: CASIPWDRGYGYTF. Here the CDR3 DNA reads TGTGCCAGCATCCCGTGGGACAGGGGCTACGGCTACACCTTC.

V and J are TRBV6-1 and TRBJ2-1; D unclear. V was clipped by 4 bases and J by 7 bases, with 17 bases between them. The CDR3 has 15 residues. The V gene's germline CDR1 is MNHNS and CDR2 SASEGT. For the CDR3, the DNA is TGTGCCAGCAGTGCCTATCCCACCACAGCAAATGAGCAGTTCTTC. Amino acids: CASSAYPTTANEQFF.

V and J are TRBV5-5 and TRBJ2-5, with a possible D match to TRBD2 (6 bases). The germline V gene has CDR1 SGHKS and CDR2 YYEKEE (reference sequence). The CDR3 contains 15 residues. Trimming took 0 bases from V and 0 from J, leaving 9 bases between them. This CDR3 is CASSLGAGNQETQYF. The CDR3 region has the DNA TGTGCCAGCAGCTTGGGTGCGGGAAACCAAGAGACCCAGTACTTC. Together with reference TRBV5-5 and TRBJ2-5, the CDR3 gives the full variable domain: DAGVTQSPTHLIKTRGQQVTLRCSPISGHKSVSWYQQVLGQGPQFIFQYYEKEERGRGNFPDRFSARQFPNYSSELNVNALLLGDSALYLCASSLGAGNQETQYFGPGTRLLVL.

The chain carries TRBV5-8 and TRBJ1-5; D remains ambiguous. V lost 4 bases, J lost 5 bases, and 10 bases lay in between. This CDR3 contains 13 residues. CDR1 and CDR2 from the germline V gene are SGHTS and YDEGEE. Here the CDR3 reads CASSHSRDQPQHF. The CDR3 nucleotides read TGTGCCAGCAGCCACTCTCGGGATCAGCCCCAGCATTTT.

This clone appeared once. The chain recombines TRBV27 with TRBJ2-1; TRBD2 agrees at 7 bases. The trim removed 2 bases at V and 9 bases at J, leaving 10 bases unmatched. The CDR3 extends over 15 amino acids. CDR1 is MNHEY, CDR2 SMNVEV, per germline (reference sequence). CDR3 sequence: CASSLKGGSSGEQFF. CDR3 DNA sequence: TGTGCCAGCAGTTTAAAGGGCGGGAGTTCGGGTGAGCAGTTCTTC.

V and J are TRBV2 and TRBJ2-1; D perhaps matches TRBD2 (6 bases). There are 14 residues in the CDR3. Trimming took off 3 bases at V and 4 bases at J, with 10 bases between the two ends. The germline gives CDR1 SNHLY, CDR2 FYNNEI. In nucleotides, the CDR3 is TGTGCCAGCAGTGAGTTAGCGGTGTACAATGAGCAGTTCTTC. Its translation is CASSELAVYNEQFF.